These T cell receptor beta chains were read from a single sample in a study of CDR3 diversity in severe acne. TCRdb ran MiXCR on the PCR reads and lists one entry per CDR3 protein. This sample carries approximately 90,000 distinct CDR3 sequences, less than 65% of them seen once, and the ten largest clones take 11%. The sample consisted of blood. These receptors were taken from a male donor with severe acne vulgaris. Each CDR3 is given with its conserved first and last residue. A D gene is named only where the DNA matches it firmly. Rows give clone size only sometimes, using once, few, many, or a class for an expanded clone.

TRBJ1-2 NA TRBV7-2 many TGTGCCAGCAGCTTATATGGGGGCACGGGCTACACCTTC CASSLYGGTGYTF
TRBJ2-7 TRBD2 TRBV20-1 NA TGCAGTGCTAGAGGTGAAACTAGCGGGAGGGCCAATATTGTTCCGTACTTC CSARGETSGRANIVPYF
TRBJ2-7 NA TRBV28 few TGTGCCAGCAGTTTCTCCGGTCGTCAATACGAGCAGTACTTC CASSFSGRQYEQYF
TRBJ2-7 TRBD1 TRBV20-1 NA TGCAGTGCTAGAGTCACAGGGGGATCGGACGAGCAGTACTTC CSARVTGGSDEQYF
TRBJ2-1 TRBD1 TRBV5-1 medium-sized TGCGCCAGCAGCTTGGGGGACAGGGGATTGTTCTTC CASSLGDRGLFF
TRBJ1-4 NA TRBV10-2 NA TGCGCCAGCAGTTCTGATGAAAAACTGTTTTTT CASSSDEKLFF
TRBJ2-7 NA TRBV7-9 NA TGTGCCAGCAGCTTAGCGCGCAGGGGCTACGAGCAGTACTTC CASSLARRGYEQYF
TRBJ2-6 TRBD2 TRBV2 NA TGTGCCAGCAGCGAGGGACGGACTAGCTCTGGGGCCAACGTCCTGACTTTC CASSEGRTSSGANVLTF
TRBJ1-1 TRBD1 TRBV7-9 NA TGTGCCAGCAGCTGGGACAGGAGGAACACTGAAGCTTTCTTT CASSWDRRNTEAFF
TRBJ2-1 NA TRBV20-1 many TGCAGTGCTAGAGACGGAAATGAGCAGTTCTTC CSARDGNEQFF
TRBJ1-1 NA TRBV5-1 NA TGCGCCAGCAGCTTAACAGGGTGGGACACTGAAGCTTTCTTT CASSLTGWDTEAFF
TRBJ1-2 NA TRBV7-6 NA TGTGCCAGCAGGCCAGCCGGGGTCAGTAACTATGGCTACACCTTC CASRPAGVSNYGYTF
TRBJ2-5 TRBD2 TRBV6-5 many TGTGCCAGCAGTCCCTTAGGACTAGGCCAAGAGACCCAGTACTTC CASSPLGLGQETQYF
TRBJ2-1 NA TRBV30 few TGTGCCTGGACGTGGGAGCCATACAATGAGCAGTTCTTC CAWTWEPYNEQFF
TRBJ1-2 NA TRBV28 NA TGTGCCAGCAGTCCTCCAGGGGAAGGCTACACCTTC CASSPPGEGYTF
TRBJ2-6 NA TRBV25-1 few TGTGCCAGCAGTGAATATAGGCTGCTCTCTGGGGCCAACGTCCTGACTTTC CASSEYRLLSGANVLTF
TRBJ2-7 TRBD1 TRBV5-1 NA TGCGCCAGCAGCACAACGGGACAGGGGAACTACGAGCAGTACTTC CASSTTGQGNYEQYF
TRBJ1-4 NA TRBV12-1 NA TGTGCCAGCTGGTGCGTGGGGGGGGAAGGTGAAAAACTGTTTTTT CASWCVGGEGEKLFF
TRBJ2-2 TRBD1 TRBV28 many TGTGCCAGCAGTTCGGACAGGGGGTACACCGGGGAGCTGTTTTTT CASSSDRGYTGELFF
TRBJ2-2 TRBD2 TRBV11-3 once TGTGCCAGGAGCGGGGGTAACACCGGGGAGCTGTTTTTT CARSGGNTGELFF
TRBJ2-6 NA TRBV25-1 few TGTGCCAGCAGCACTGACAGGAGCTCTGGGGCCAACGTCCTGACTTTC CASSTDRSSGANVLTF
TRBJ2-7 NA TRBV2 many TGTGCCAGCAAGCCTACCTCCCCCTACGAGCAGTACTTC CASKPTSPYEQYF
TRBJ1-1 NA TRBV14 few TGTGCCAGCAGCCAATCCCGGGGTGGAGAAGCTTTCTTT CASSQSRGGEAFF
TRBJ1-2 TRBD1 TRBV5-5 once TGTGCCAGCAGCGACGGACAGGGTTCGGTCTACGGCTACACCTTC CASSDGQGSVYGYTF
TRBJ2-2 NA TRBV29-1 NA TGCAGCGTTGACTCCAACACCGGGGAGCTGTTTTTT CSVDSNTGELFF
TRBJ2-5 TRBD1 TRBV4-2 many TGTGCCAGCAGCCAAGGAATAGGGACAGGGGGAGAGACCCAGTACTTC CASSQGIGTGGETQYF
TRBJ2-3 TRBD2 TRBV6-5 few TGTGCCAGCAGCCGTACTAGCGGGGGCACAGATACGCAGTATTTT CASSRTSGGTDTQYF
TRBJ2-6 NA TRBV29-1 NA TGCAGCGTTGAAGAGTCTATGGGGGCTGGGGCCAACGTCCTGACTTTC CSVEESMGAGANVLTF
TRBJ1-3 NA TRBV2 NA TGTGCCAGCAGGGGAACGGACTCTGGAAACACCATATATTTT CASRGTDSGNTIYF
TRBJ1-5 NA TRBV25-1 few TGTGCAGTAGGGGGAATTGGCAATCAGCCCCAGCATTTT CAVGGIGNQPQHF
TRBJ2-7 NA TRBV20-1 NA TGCAGTGCTAGGCCCCTAGTCGGGAGCTACGAGCAGTATTTC CSARPLVGSYEQYF
TRBJ2-3 NA TRBV10-3 NA TGTGCCATCAGTGAGAAAGGCGGGTCTGATACGCAGTATTTT CAISEKGGSDTQYF
TRBJ1-5 NA TRBV5-6 many TGTGCCAGCAGCTTGGTACCTGGCTTCCAGCCCCAGCATTTT CASSLVPGFQPQHF
TRBJ1-1 TRBD1 TRBV10-3 medium-sized TGTGCCATCACCTACGACAGGGGGCTGAGCTCTGAAGCTTTCTTT CAITYDRGLSSEAFF
TRBJ1-2 NA TRBV25-1 few TGTGCCAGCAGTGGGGGGACAACCGGCTACACCTTC CASSGGTTGYTF
TRBJ2-5 TRBD2 TRBV2 NA TGTGCCAGCAGGGCTATGGGACTAGCGGGAGTGAAGCAAGAGACCCAGTACTTC CASRAMGLAGVKQETQYF
TRBJ1-2 NA TRBV6-1 many TGTGCCAGCAGTGAACCACCCTATGTTTCCACCTTC CASSEPPYVSTF
TRBJ2-1 TRBD2 TRBV4-2 few TGTGCCAGCAGCCAAGATCGGGCTAGCGGGAGGGCCCGGGGTGAGCAGTTCTTC CASSQDRASGRARGEQFF
TRBJ2-5 TRBD1 TRBV6-1 NA TGTGCCAGCAGAACGACAGGGGACCAAGAGACCCAGTACTTC CASRTTGDQETQYF
TRBJ1-3 NA TRBV7-9 few TGTGCCAGCAGGACCCTCTCTGGAAACACCATATATTTT CASRTLSGNTIYF
TRBJ2-7 TRBD2 TRBV7-7 NA TGTGCTAGCAGCAGGACTAGCGGGAGCCACGAGCAGTACTTC CASSRTSGSHEQYF
TRBJ2-7 TRBD2 TRBV7-2 medium-sized TGTGCCAGCAGCACCGGATATAGCGGGTCCGCCTACGAGCAGTACTTC CASSTGYSGSAYEQYF
TRBJ1-4 NA TRBV2 NA TGTGCCAGCAGTGATGAGTTAAGGGGACTGTTTTTT CASSDELRGLFF
TRBJ2-1 NA TRBV6-5 NA TGTGCCAGCAGAACGCAACCGGACTACTACAATGAGCAGTTCTTC CASRTQPDYYNEQFF
TRBJ2-2 TRBD2 TRBV20-1 many TGCAGTGCTAGCCTAGCGGGTTACACCGGGGAGCTGTTTTTT CSASLAGYTGELFF
TRBJ1-2 NA TRBV6-1 NA TGTGCCAGCAGTGAACAGCGTAACTATGGCTACACCTTC CASSEQRNYGYTF
TRBJ1-2 NA TRBV29-1 medium-sized TGCAGCGTTGACAGCTCTTCTCCTTTTAACTATGGCTACACCTTC CSVDSSSPFNYGYTF